A single sample gave rise to the 20 T cell receptor beta chains below, sequenced in a study of shared clonotypes between healthy human individuals (dated by TCRdb to the early 2020s). The library was prepared using the immunoSEQ multiplex PCR assay. TCRdb limited this immuneACCESS table to in-frame rearrangements with V and J called. A share of clones is missing; checked studies link under half to unresolved V genes, and the rest is unexplained. This sample is represented by more than 1,200,000 clones; approximately 98.5% of them were singletons. The ten most abundant clones make up roughly 0.36% of the sample. The sample comprised naive CD4+ T cells sorted from blood. The cell subset or site label, read with the paper, signifies: CD45RA+ positively selected. The receptors come from a man younger than 40 in good health.

V usage is TRBV10-3 and J usage is TRBJ1-1; D gene unclear. The CDR3 spans 13 residues. The germline gives CDR1 ENHRY, CDR2 SYGVKD. Trimming stripped 5 bases from V and 1 base from J, with 8 bases between. The CDR3 is CAISTTENTEAFF. The DNA for the CDR3 is TGTGCCATCAGTACGACGGAGAACACTGAAGCTTTCTTT.

Here the CDR3 DNA reads TGTGCCAGCAGCCGCGGGACAGGGAGGGAGACCCAGTACTTC. This translates into CASSRGTGRETQYF. The rearrangement joins TRBV7-2 to TRBJ2-5; 9 nucleotides match TRBD1. The V segment lost 5 bases and the J segment 5 bases; nucleotides outside the gene matches: 6. The CDR3 contains 14 residues. CDR1 SGHTA and CDR2 FQGNSA come from the germline V gene.

V and J are TRBV2 and TRBJ2-5; D unclear. The CDR3 extends over 12 amino acids. From germline, CDR1 is SNHLY and CDR2 FYNNEI. V lost 10 bases, J lost 5 bases, and 14 bases lay in between. CDR3 in amino acids: CATYLRRETQYF. CDR3 DNA: TGTGCCACCTATCTGCGCCGGGAGACCCAGTACTTC.

The V gene is TRBV7-2, the J gene TRBJ2-5; maybe TRBD2 (5 bases). CDR1 and CDR2 (germline): SGHTA, FQGNSA. The length of the CDR3 is 14 residues. Deletions cut 2 bases from V and 5 bases from J, with 12 bases between. CDR3 DNA: TGTGCCAGCAGCTTACGCCGGACTCACGAGACCCAGTACTTC. Protein product: CASSLRRTHETQYF.

The chain links TRBV10-1 to TRBJ2-5; D ambiguous. Between the trimmed V and J ends, which lost 0 bases and 5 bases, there was a span of 10 bases. In germline, CDR1 is WNHNN, CDR2 SYGVQD (reference sequence). The CDR3 runs to 14 residues. CDR3: CASSESNRVETQYF. CDR3 DNA: TGCGCCAGCAGTGAGTCGAACCGGGTGGAGACCCAGTACTTC.

This clone appeared once. The J gene is TRBJ1-1, the V gene TRBV2, with a possible D match to TRBD1 (5 bases). The CDR3 contains 14 residues. The germline V gene has CDR1 SNHLY and CDR2 FYNNEI. Trimming stripped 4 bases from V and 1 base from J, with 10 bases between. The CDR3 coding sequence is TGTGCCAGCAGTGTTCGGGGGTGGAACACTGAAGCTTTCTTT. Its protein product is CASSVRGWNTEAFF.

The genes are TRBV2 and TRBJ2-5; TRBD1 or TRBD2 may be the D gene (5 bases each). The CDR3 sequence is 13 residues long. Trimming left V 11 bases short and J 7 bases short, with 20 bases between. Germline V CDR1 and CDR2: SNHLY, FYNNEI. CDR3 in DNA: TGTGCCTCCCAACCGGCAGGGACGGGGACCCAGTACTTC. Translating gives CASQPAGTGTQYF.

This clone appeared once. The chain is built from TRBV11-2 and TRBJ2-2; TRBD1 might be the D (6 bases). CDR1 and CDR2 (germline): SGHAT, FQNNGV. This CDR3 has 16 amino acids. Trimming left V 7 bases short and J 0 bases short, with 15 bases between. CDR3 in DNA: TGTGCCAGCACTCGCGCTAGGACAGCGAACACCGGGGAGCTGTTTTTT. The encoded protein is CASTRARTANTGELFF.

The CDR3 region is CASSRGQGAWGTQYF. The CDR3, as DNA: TGTGCCAGCAGCCGCGGACAGGGGGCTTGGGGGACCCAGTACTTC. The chain links TRBV7-2 to TRBJ2-5, with 11 bases lining up with TRBD1. The CDR3 is made up of 15 amino acids. J was trimmed by 7 bases and V by 5 bases; bases with no gene match: 9. Germline V gives CDR1 SGHTA, CDR2 FQGNSA.

The chain has TRBV5-4 and TRBJ2-5; TRBD1 matches at 7 bases. This CDR3 is built from 16 residues. Germline V gene sequence: CDR1 SGHNT, CDR2 YYREEE (reference sequence). The junction had 6 bases not matched to a gene; V was cut back by 0 bases and J by 1 base. The CDR3 protein is CASSLEGQVAQETQYF. The DNA of the CDR3 is TGTGCCAGCAGCTTGGAAGGACAGGTCGCCCAAGAGACCCAGTACTTC.

The rearrangement links TRBV6-6 to TRBJ2-7, with D possibly TRBD2 on 6 matching bases. V lost 7 bases and J lost 1, with 20 bases in between. Looked up from germline, CDR1 is MNHNY and CDR2 is SVGAGI (reference sequence). The CDR3 is made up of 16 amino acids. The CDR3 DNA follows: TGTGCCAGCACTGGGGGGACTGCTCTGTTTTCCTACGAGCAGTACTTC. Its translation: CASTGGTALFSYEQYF.

The chain employs TRBV19 and TRBJ2-1, with a tentative D call TRBD1 (5 bases). Germline assignment: CDR1 LNHDA and CDR2 SQIVND (reference sequence). Trimming shortened V by 6 bases and J by 5 bases, and 11 bases separated the two germline ends. The CDR3 consists of 13 residues. The CDR3 loop reads CASRFDRNNEQFF. CDR3 DNA: TGTGCCAGTAGGTTCGACAGAAACAATGAGCAGTTCTTC.

V and J are TRBV6-6 and TRBJ1-2; D not resolved. The germline V gene encodes CDR1 MNHNY and CDR2 SVGAGI (reference sequence). V was cut by 2 bases and J by 2 bases, with 6 bases left in between. The CDR3 has 13 residues. The CDR3 nucleotides are TGTGCCAGCAGTTACAGCCTCAACTATGGCTACACCTTC. Protein product: CASSYSLNYGYTF.

V and J are TRBV10-2 and TRBJ2-3, with 8 bases that match TRBD2. Per the germline V gene, CDR1 is WSHSY and CDR2 is SAAADI. The CDR3 has 17 amino acids. After removal of 8 bases from V and 4 bases from J, the junction contained 17 bases not matched to a gene. The CDR3 loop is CASCDGYAGRGADTQYF. The CDR3 bases are TGCGCCAGCTGCGACGGTTACGCGGGGCGGGGGGCAGATACGCAGTATTTT.

J is TRBJ1-1 and V is TRBV28, with D possibly TRBD1 on 5 matching bases. V lost 4 bases, J lost 0 bases, and 12 bases lay in between. This CDR3 spans 15 amino acids. Germline V lookup: CDR1 MDHEN, CDR2 SYDVKM. In DNA form, the CDR3 reads TGTGCCAGCAGTTCTCCAGGGACTTTGAACACTGAAGCTTTCTTT. Translation: CASSSPGTLNTEAFF.

This rearrangement joins TRBV27 to TRBJ2-1; 10 nucleotides match TRBD2. Germline-derived CDR1 and CDR2 are MNHEY and SMNVEV (reference sequence). Trimming cost V 5 bases and J 6 bases; bases outside gene matches: 10. The CDR3 runs to 16 residues. CDR3 loop: CASSLGLAGAGNEQFF. The CDR3 region has the DNA TGTGCCAGCAGTCTAGGGCTAGCGGGAGCCGGCAATGAGCAGTTCTTC.

The chain joins TRBV21-1 to TRBJ1-1; the table's D gene call, TRBD1, was not cross checked with the DNA. TRBV21-1 is listed as a pseudogene. The CDR3 runs to 13 residues. CDR3 in amino acids: CASSKTAGAQAFF. The CDR3 bases are TGTGCCAGCAGCAAAACCGCAGGGGCCCAAGCTTTCTTT.

This clone has only a few counts. The same CDR3 can be traced to other DNA sequences in this sample. The chain is built from TRBV15 and TRBJ2-3; D is undetermined. Germline lookup yields CDR1 LNHNV and CDR2 YYDKDF (reference sequence). The V end lost 2 bases, the J end lost 0 bases, and 0 bases lay between the germline ends. This CDR3 contains 12 residues. CDR3 DNA: TGTGCCACCAGCAGAAGCACAGATACGCAGTATTTT. It encodes CATSRSTDTQYF.

The chain is built from TRBV5-8 and TRBJ2-1; TRBD1 might be the D (6 bases). Germline CDR1 and CDR2: SGHTS and YDEGEE. V lost 4 bases to trimming and J lost 4 bases, with 9 bases between them. The CDR3 spans 13 residues. The DNA of the CDR3 is TGTGCCAGCAGCATGGACAGTTACAATGAGCAGTTCTTC. It yields the protein CASSMDSYNEQFF. Together with reference TRBV5-8 and TRBJ2-1, the CDR3 gives the full variable domain: EAGVTQSPTHLIKTRGQQATLRCSPISGHTSVYWYQQALGLGLQFLLWYDEGEERNRGNFPPRFSGRQFPNYSSELNVNALELEDSALYLCASSMDSYNEQFFGPGTRLTVL.

Concerning this clone itself: Other DNA variants within this sample encode the same CDR3. V is TRBV28 and J is TRBJ1-2; no definite D call. This CDR3 is built from 12 residues. Trimming shortened V by 3 bases and J by 2 bases, and 4 bases separated the two germline ends. From germline, CDR1 is MDHEN and CDR2 SYDVKM. As DNA, the CDR3 is TGTGCCAGCAGTTTCAGGAACTATGGCTACACCTTC. Protein product: CASSFRNYGYTF.